Presented here are 5 T cell receptor beta chains from one specimen sequenced in a study of CD8 T cells in ankylosing spondylitis. TCRdb ran MiXCR on the 5' RACE reads and lists one entry per CDR3 protein. Of under 300,000 distinct CDR3 sequences in the sample, under 20% were seen once. Material for sequencing was blood, either unsorted or a sorted T cell fraction (not recorded which). These receptors all come from a male donor with ankylosing spondylitis or in good health (not recorded which).

The chain has TRBV28 and TRBJ2-2, with TRBD2 matching over 10 bases. The trim removed 3 bases at V and 0 bases at J, leaving 7 bases unmatched. Germline V gene sequence: CDR1 MDHEN, CDR2 SYDVKM. The CDR3 runs to 18 residues. CDR3 in DNA: TGTGCCAGCAGTTTGGCCTCGAGCGGGAGGGCGAACACCGGGGAGCTGTTTTTT. Translating it yields CASSLASSGRANTGELFF.

The V and J genes are TRBV29-1 and TRBJ2-2; maybe TRBD1 (5 bases). The CDR3 totals 15 residues. V was trimmed by 1 base and J by 3 bases, leaving 12 bases between them. The germline CDR1 and CDR2 sequences are SQVTM and ANQGSEA. The CDR3 protein is CSVEGWQGDTGELFF. The DNA of the CDR3 is TGCAGCGTTGAAGGATGGCAGGGTGACACCGGGGAGCTGTTTTTT.

In its sample, this clonotype was seen once. The gene calls are TRBV5-1 and TRBJ2-1; D call uncertain. Germline V gene sequence: CDR1 SGHRS, CDR2 YFSETQ. This CDR3 spans 13 amino acids. V lost 3 bases and J lost 6, with 10 bases in between. The CDR3 spells CASSSRMSNEQFF. The CDR3 DNA sequence: TGCGCCAGCAGCTCCCGTATGAGCAATGAGCAGTTCTTC. Variable domain in full (rest from reference TRBV5-1 and TRBJ2-1): KAGVTQTPRYLIKTRGQQVTLSCSPISGHRSVSWYQQTPGQGLQFLFEYFSETQRNKGNFPGRFSGRQFSNSRSEMNVSTLELGDSALYLCASSSRMSNEQFFGPGTRLTVL.

This clonotype was observed a handful of times. CDR3 sequence: CSARGASDSYNEQFF. CDR3 nucleotides: TGCAGTGCTAGAGGGGCTAGCGACTCCTACAATGAGCAGTTCTTC. The rearrangement joins TRBV20-1 to TRBJ2-1, with D perhaps TRBD2 (6 bases). Per the germline V gene, CDR1 is DFQATT and CDR2 is SNEGSKA (reference sequence). The V gene lost 1 base and the J gene lost 0 bases, with 10 bases spanning the gap. The CDR3 consists of 15 residues.

The chain couples TRBV7-9 to TRBJ2-2; D remains unclear. V shed 3 bases and J shed 7 bases, with 6 bases lying between them. Germline loops: CDR1 SEHNR, CDR2 FQNEAQ (reference sequence). The CDR3 loop spans 12 amino acids. CDR3: CASSLSNGELFF. CDR3 nucleotides: TGTGCCAGCAGCTTGTCTAACGGGGAGCTGTTTTTT.